This is a list of T cell receptor beta chains from one sample in a study of cytomegalovirus exposure and HLA in healthy donors. The table came from immunoSEQ multiplex PCR; TCRdb's copy has only in-frame clones and leaves some out. The table records 150,000 to 200,000 clones, roughly 90% of them present only once. The sample comprised PBMCs. The receptors originated from a boy aged 2 to 10 in good health and CMV-seronegative. Each CDR3 is given with its conserved first and last residue. D genes are given only for firm matches. Clone size appears in some rows only: once, few, many, or a class for an expanded clone.

TRBJ2-3 | - | TRBV28 | TRBD1 | TGTACTACCGGGACAGGGGCCACAGATACGCAGTATTTT | CTTGTGATDTQYF
TRBJ2-1 | - | TRBV6-1 | - | TGTGCCAGCAGTGAGCATACGGAGCGCTGGTCCTACAATGAGCAGTTCTTC | CASSEHTERWSYNEQFF
TRBJ2-7 | - | TRBV5-6 | - | TGTGCCAGCAGCCCGGTGGGGGGTTCCAGCAGGGAGCAGTACTTC | CASSPVGGSSREQYF
TRBJ1-3 | - | TRBV6-1 | TRBD1 | TGTGCCAGCAGCTGGGACTCAGGGGGTGATAACACCATATATTTT | CASSWDSGGDNTIYF
TRBJ2-7 | - | TRBV7-2 | TRBD2 | TGTGCCAGCAGCCGCCGGGGGGGAATGGGCTCCTACGAGCAGTACTTC | CASSRRGGMGSYEQYF
TRBJ2-5 | - | TRBV5-1 | - | TGCGCCAGCAGCCCGGTCGTACAAGAGACCCAGTACTTC | CASSPVVQETQYF
TRBJ1-4 | few | TRBV7-6 | - | TGTGCCAGCAGCTTAAGTGACGGCCGGGGAGAAAAACTGTTTTTT | CASSLSDGRGEKLFF
TRBJ1-2 | - | TRBV7-2 | - | TGTGCCAGCAGCCCTAACGTTAACGGCTACACCTTC | CASSPNVNGYTF
TRBJ2-6 | - | TRBV11-2 | - | TGTGCCAGCAGCGAGCGGGCAGGTTCTGGCGGGGCCAACGTCCTGACTTTC | CASSERAGSGGANVLTF
TRBJ2-7 | - | TRBV4-2 | - | TGTGCCAGCAGCCAAGTGTTGGATCGGGCGGGCGAGCAGTACTTC | CASSQVLDRAGEQYF
TRBJ1-1 | - | TRBV5-4 | - | TGTGCCAGCAGCTCGGATGAAACAGGGTACACTGAAGCTTTCTTT | CASSSDETGYTEAFF
TRBJ2-1 | - | TRBV5-1 | - | TGCGCCAGCAGCTTACACGACACAGTAGTCAATGAGCAGTTCTTC | CASSLHDTVVNEQFF
TRBJ1-3 | - | TRBV28 | - | TGTGCCAGCAGCTCTTTTGACACCATATATTTT | CASSSFDTIYF
TRBJ2-7 | - | TRBV5-1 | TRBD1 | TGCGCCAGCAGCTGGGGACAGGGGGGATACGAGCAGTACTTC | CASSWGQGGYEQYF
TRBJ1-6 | once | TRBV7-7 | TRBD1 | TGTGCCAGCAGCGCCACAGGGGACGGTTCACCCCTCCACTTT | CASSATGDGSPLHF
TRBJ2-5 | - | TRBV5-1 | TRBD1 | TGCGCCAGCAGCTCGGGACAGGGTAGCCAAGAGACCCAGTACTTC | CASSSGQGSQETQYF
TRBJ2-5 | - | TRBV29-1 | TRBD2 | TGCAGCGGAAAGGTGGGGGGGAGAGAGACCCAGTACTTC | CSGKVGGRETQYF
TRBJ2-7 | - | TRBV19 | - | TGTGCCACAAGCCCCGGAGGGGCCTACGAGCAGTACTTC | CATSPGGAYEQYF
TRBJ2-5 | once | TRBV2 | - | TGTGCCAGCAATGGCGGGGCGGGAGAGACCCAGTACTTC | CASNGGAGETQYF
TRBJ2-1 | once | TRBV6-1 | - | TGTGCCAGCAGTTCTTCCGGGACAGAGCAGTTCTTC | CASSSSGTEQFF
TRBJ2-3 | - | TRBV10-2 | - | TGCGCCAGCGCAGCTGTGCGAGAGGGCACAGATACGCAGTATTTT | CASAAVREGTDTQYF
TRBJ2-1 | - | TRBV19 | TRBD2 | TGTGCCAGTAGTATCGGGGGACTAGCGGGCTCCTACAATGAGCAGTTCTTC | CASSIGGLAGSYNEQFF
TRBJ1-2 | - | TRBV28 | - | TGTGCCAGCAGCCCCGATCAACAAGGCTACACCTTC | CASSPDQQGYTF
TRBJ1-1 | - | TRBV28 | - | TGTGCCAGCAGTTTATTTTCAGTGAACACTGAAGCTTTCTTT | CASSLFSVNTEAFF
TRBJ2-2 | medium-sized | TRBV6-4 | - | TGTGCCAGCAGTAGGACAGACACCGGGGAGCTGTTTTTT | CASSRTDTGELFF
TRBJ1-2 | once | TRBV7-9 | TRBD1 | TGTGCCAGCAGCATAGGACAGGGAAACTATGGCTACACCTTC | CASSIGQGNYGYTF
TRBJ2-7 | once | TRBV6-6 | - | TGTGCCAGCAGTTACCAGGGGATCCACGAGCAGTACTTC | CASSYQGIHEQYF
TRBJ2-5 | - | TRBV9 | - | TGTGCCAGCAGCGTAGTTGGGGGCGGGGAGACCCAGTACTTC | CASSVVGGGETQYF
TRBJ2-1 | - | TRBV30 | TRBD2 | TGTGCCTGGAATAGACTAGCGGGCCACAATGAGCAGTTCTTC | CAWNRLAGHNEQFF
TRBJ1-4 | few | TRBV2 | - | TGTGCCAGCAGGCCCTCTTTGGGAGCAACTAATGAAAAACTGTTTTTT | CASRPSLGATNEKLFF